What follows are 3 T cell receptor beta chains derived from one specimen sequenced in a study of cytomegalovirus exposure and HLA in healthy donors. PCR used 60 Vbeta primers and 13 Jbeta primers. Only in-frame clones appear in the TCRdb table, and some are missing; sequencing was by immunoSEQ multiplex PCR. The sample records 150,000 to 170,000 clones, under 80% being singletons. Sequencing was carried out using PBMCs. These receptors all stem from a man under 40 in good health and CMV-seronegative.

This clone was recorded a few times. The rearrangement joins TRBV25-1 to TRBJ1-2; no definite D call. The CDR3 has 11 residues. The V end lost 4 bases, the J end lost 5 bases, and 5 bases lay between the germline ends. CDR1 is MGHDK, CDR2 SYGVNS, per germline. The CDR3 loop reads CASSGGYGYTF. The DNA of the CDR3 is TGTGCCAGCAGTGGAGGGTATGGCTACACCTTC.

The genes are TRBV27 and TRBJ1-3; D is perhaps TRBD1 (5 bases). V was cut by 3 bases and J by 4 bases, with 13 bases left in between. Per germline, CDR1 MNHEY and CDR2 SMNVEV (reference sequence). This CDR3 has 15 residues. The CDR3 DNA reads TGTGCCAGCAGTTTTAGGGGCGGCCCGGGAAACACCATATATTTT. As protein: CASSFRGGPGNTIYF.

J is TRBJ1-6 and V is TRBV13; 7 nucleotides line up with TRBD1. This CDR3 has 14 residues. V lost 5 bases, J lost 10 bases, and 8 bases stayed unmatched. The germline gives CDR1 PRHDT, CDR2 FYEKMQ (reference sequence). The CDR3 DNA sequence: TGTGCCAGCAGCGTAACAGGGGACCGGTCACCCCTCCACTTT. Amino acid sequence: CASSVTGDRSPLHF.